These 16 T cell receptor beta chains were all obtained from the same sample, sequenced in a study of cytotoxic CD8 clonotypes in ibrutinib-treated CLL. Profiled with immunoSEQ multiplex PCR; TCRdb holds only in-frame clones, not every one. This table holds about 270,000 clones, around 77% found once. Sequencing was performed on PBMCs, taken at disease progression, from a patient treated with ibrutinib. These receptors all come from a human donor with chronic lymphocytic leukemia.

This chain links TRBV6-4 with TRBJ1-1; D call uncertain. Germline assignment: CDR1 MRHNA and CDR2 SNTAGT. CDR3 length equals 13 residues. V gave up 0 bases and J gave up 5 bases, with 7 bases separating them. The chain's CDR3 is CASSDSRLTEAFF. The DNA for the CDR3 is TGTGCCAGCAGTGACTCGAGATTGACTGAAGCTTTCTTT.

This rearrangement joins TRBV9 to TRBJ1-2; D remains ambiguous. The CDR3 has 15 amino acids. CDR1 and CDR2 from the germline V gene are SGDLS and YYNGEE. The V and J ends lost 0 bases and 4 bases respectively, with 13 bases between them. CDR3 loop: CASSVGAGRSYGYTF. The CDR3 nucleotides read TGTGCCAGCAGCGTAGGGGCGGGTCGGTCCTATGGCTACACCTTC.

V usage is TRBV19 and J usage is TRBJ2-2; 8 nucleotides line up with TRBD1. The V gene's germline CDR1 is LNHDA and CDR2 SQIVND (reference sequence). The CDR3 extends over 15 amino acids. Trimming took 5 bases from V and 2 from J; bases not matched to a gene: 4. This CDR3 reads CASSSGGYNTGELFF. CDR3 sequence (DNA): TGTGCCAGTAGTTCAGGGGGCTACAACACCGGGGAGCTGTTTTTT.

The rearrangement uses TRBV15 and TRBJ1-4; D is ambiguous. The CDR3 runs 13 residues. Trimming removed 1 base at V and 7 bases at J, with 7 bases between. Germline loops: CDR1 LNHNV, CDR2 YYDKDF (reference sequence). The CDR3 nucleotides are TGTGCCACCAGCAGAGCCCGATTTGAAAAACTGTTTTTT. The encoded protein is CATSRARFEKLFF.

This chain connects TRBV15 to TRBJ2-7; maybe TRBD2 (6 bases). V shed 1 base and J shed 5 bases, with 12 bases lying between them. The CDR3 extends over 14 amino acids. Germline V gives CDR1 LNHNV, CDR2 YYDKDF (reference sequence). Written as DNA, the CDR3 is TGTGCCACCAGCAGAGTAGCGGCGAAGGACGAGCAGTACTTC. Protein product: CATSRVAAKDEQYF.

The chain carries TRBV7-9 and TRBJ2-5; perhaps TRBD2 as D (6 bases). V lost 5 bases to trimming and J lost 5 bases, with 18 bases between them. This CDR3 contains 15 residues. CDR1 and CDR2 (germline): SEHNR, FQNEAQ (reference sequence). CDR3 region: CASSPEQAAGETQYF. The CDR3 DNA reads as TGTGCCAGCAGCCCCGAACAGGCGGCGGGGGAGACCCAGTACTTC.

This chain links TRBV4-1 with TRBJ2-1, with D possibly TRBD1 on 6 matching bases. Germline loops: CDR1 MGHRA, CDR2 YSYEKL. The CDR3 has 11 amino acids. V was cut by 0 bases and J by 13 bases, with 7 bases left in between. Here the CDR3 DNA reads TGCGCCAGCAGCCAAGACAGGGGACAGTTCTTC. Translating it yields CASSQDRGQFF.

The rearrangement uses TRBV27 and TRBJ2-1; a weak D match, TRBD1 (5 bases). Trimming removed 4 bases from V and 3 bases from J, with 16 bases in between. Germline assignment: CDR1 MNHEY and CDR2 SMNVEV (reference sequence). The CDR3 extends over 16 amino acids. CDR3 in DNA: TGTGCCAGCAGTTCAAATCGGGTTAGGGGCTACAATGAGCAGTTCTTC. It translates to CASSSNRVRGYNEQFF.

In this sample, this clone turned up a few times. V usage is TRBV7-9 and J usage is TRBJ2-1, with 11 nucleotides matching TRBD2. The junction had 10 bases not matched to a gene; V was cut back by 2 bases and J by 4 bases. Germline V lookup: CDR1 SEHNR, CDR2 FQNEAQ (reference sequence). The CDR3 runs to 18 residues. The DNA of the CDR3 is TGTGCCAGCAGCTTAAATATCGGACTAGCGGGTGCGTACAATGAGCAGTTCTTC. It encodes CASSLNIGLAGAYNEQFF.

The chain employs TRBV7-6 and TRBJ2-5; 7 positions match TRBD2. V lost 1 base, J lost 4 bases, and 12 bases stayed unmatched. Germline-derived CDR1 and CDR2 are SGHVS and FNYEAQ. CDR3 length equals 17 residues. The CDR3: CASSLVHSTSGVETQYF. DNA for the CDR3: TGTGCCAGCAGCTTAGTCCACAGTACAAGCGGGGTAGAGACCCAGTACTTC.

The chain uses TRBV28 and TRBJ2-1; TRBD2 matches at 12 bases. CDR3 length: 17 residues. V lost 0 bases, J lost 6 bases, and 6 bases stayed unmatched. Germline V gene lookup returns CDR1 MDHEN and CDR2 SYDVKM. The CDR3, as DNA: TGTGCCAGCAGTTTATGGACTAGCGGGAGCAGGGTCAATGAGCAGTTCTTC. Its translation is CASSLWTSGSRVNEQFF.

The genes are TRBV28 and TRBJ2-5, with TRBD2 identical over 10 bases. Germline CDR1 is MDHEN and CDR2 is SYDVKM. The CDR3 spans 15 residues. The V segment lost 5 bases and the J segment 2 bases; nucleotides outside the gene matches: 5. The CDR3 DNA follows: TGTGCCAGCAGTCCCCAACTAGCGGGACAAGAGACCCAGTACTTC. This gives the protein CASSPQLAGQETQYF.

The chain links TRBV5-1 to TRBJ2-3; D is unclear. V lost 4 bases, J lost 4 bases, and 10 bases lay in between. This CDR3 has 13 residues. Germline V gene lookup returns CDR1 SGHRS and CDR2 YFSETQ. Here the CDR3 reads CASSPSRADTQYF. The CDR3 DNA follows: TGCGCCAGCAGCCCGAGTAGGGCAGATACGCAGTATTTT.

This chain connects TRBV2 to TRBJ1-2, with 7 bases matching TRBD1. The V and J ends lost 6 bases and 5 bases, in that order; junction bases with no gene match: 3. In germline, CDR1 is SNHLY, CDR2 FYNNEI. This CDR3 is 12 amino acids long. CDR3 nucleotide sequence: TGTGCCAGCAGAGCACAGGGGTATGGCTACACCTTC. It translates to CASRAQGYGYTF.

The V and J genes are TRBV20-1 and TRBJ2-7, with D unresolved. The CDR3 sequence is 10 residues long. V lost 5 bases and J 4 bases, leaving 6 bases between the germline ends. CDR1 and CDR2 (germline): DFQATT, SNEGSKA (reference sequence). CDR3 amino acids: CSAGFYEQYF. The CDR3 DNA sequence: TGCAGTGCTGGTTTTTACGAGCAGTACTTC.

This clone was seen a handful of times. The chain employs TRBV4-1 and TRBJ1-4; D uncertain. The V gene lost 1 base and the J gene lost 3 bases, with 15 bases spanning the gap. This CDR3 comprises 17 residues. From germline, CDR1 is MGHRA and CDR2 YSYEKL. The CDR3 here is CASSQGPIMASNEKLFF. CDR3 sequence (DNA): TGCGCCAGCAGCCAAGGCCCTATAATGGCCTCTAATGAAAAACTGTTTTTT.